This is a list of T cell receptor beta chains from one sample in a study of T cell responses to AZD1222 COVID-19 vaccine. TCRdb keeps only in-frame clones here, not all; method: immunoSEQ multiplex PCR. Altogether 75,000 to 95,000 clones are present, 89% being singletons, with the ten largest covering about 5.4%. The starting material was peripheral blood, obtained 28 days after the second AZD1222 dose. All receptors come from an adult who received the AZD1222 COVID-19 vaccine. CDR3s include the opening cysteine and the closing phenylalanine or tryptophan. Size is stated for part of the rows, as once, few or many counts, or as a class when the clone is expanded.

V: TRBV10-3; size: once; J: TRBJ2-7; CDR3: CAIISQTSGLYEQYF
V: TRBV4-1; size: -; J: TRBJ2-1; CDR3: CASSQVPSGVSSYNEQFF
V: TRBV16; size: -; J: TRBJ1-2; CDR3: CASSQSWGDGYTF
V: TRBV11-2; size: -; J: TRBJ2-7; CDR3: CASSLGQESYEQYF
V: TRBV11-2; size: -; J: TRBJ2-7; CDR3: CASSLGFYEQYF
V: TRBV15; size: -; J: TRBJ2-1; CDR3: CATSLTSGESEQFF
V: TRBV11-2; size: -; J: TRBJ2-3; CDR3: CASSFRAAGTLTDTQYF
V: TRBV7-9; size: -; J: TRBJ2-7; CDR3: CASSARGVWQYF
V: TRBV7-9; size: -; J: TRBJ2-7; CDR3: CASSALLTGSPYEQYF
V: TRBV30; size: -; J: TRBJ2-5; CDR3: CAWRTKTEETQYF
V: TRBV7-9; size: -; J: TRBJ2-7; CDR3: CASSGQTTYEQYF
V: TRBV5-6; size: -; J: TRBJ2-7; CDR3: CASSLKSPYEQYF
V: TRBV27; size: once; J: TRBJ2-7; CDR3: CASSLLAGGSWYEQYF
V: TRBV5-1; size: -; J: TRBJ2-3; CDR3: CASSLGGGPSTDTQYF
V: TRBV2; size: -; J: TRBJ2-6; CDR3: CASRKTVSGANVLTF
V: TRBV4-3; size: -; J: TRBJ2-7; CDR3: CASSQYFGDEQYF
V: TRBV19; size: once; J: TRBJ2-1; CDR3: CASSRYRLDLRNEQFF
V: TRBV6-2/TRBV6-3; size: -; J: TRBJ2-7; CDR3: CASSYAHLGYEQYF
V: TRBV18; size: -; J: TRBJ2-3; CDR3: CASSSNRGRVDTQYF
V: TRBV10-3; size: -; J: TRBJ1-5; CDR3: CAISESGGRQPQHF
V: TRBV4-2; size: -; J: TRBJ2-3; CDR3: CASSSWGGVNTDTQYF
V: TRBV11-2; size: -; J: TRBJ1-2; CDR3: CASSPDRAYGYTF
V: TRBV5-1; size: once; J: TRBJ2-1; CDR3: CASSLSFSYNEQFF
V: TRBV9; size: -; J: TRBJ2-3; CDR3: CASSVGTSGVYTQYF
V: TRBV29-1; size: -; J: TRBJ2-1; CDR3: CSVIAGSSYNEQFF
V: TRBV6-5; size: -; J: TRBJ2-1; CDR3: CASSLRQAGEQFF
V: TRBV3-1/TRBV3-2; size: -; J: TRBJ1-2; CDR3: CASSQFRTGLNYGYTF
V: TRBV5-5; size: -; J: TRBJ2-6; CDR3: CASSFHMGTGANVLTF
V: TRBV25-1; size: -; J: TRBJ2-3; CDR3: CASNSFSGTGSTDTQYF
V: TRBV19; size: -; J: TRBJ1-5; CDR3: CASSTDRVFQPQHF
V: TRBV19; size: -; J: TRBJ2-5; CDR3: CASSSDREGGETQYF
V: TRBV27; size: -; J: TRBJ2-7; CDR3: CASSFQNAGGQYF
V: TRBV7-9; size: once; J: TRBJ2-6; CDR3: CATTRGVSGANVLTF
V: TRBV9; size: -; J: TRBJ1-2; CDR3: CASSASGGYHAF
V: TRBV4-3; size: -; J: TRBJ2-3; CDR3: CASSQDMKGAGTDTQYF
V: TRBV6-2/TRBV6-3; size: once; J: TRBJ2-1; CDR3: CASSPSRYNEQFF
V: TRBV3-1/TRBV3-2; size: -; J: TRBJ2-5; CDR3: CASSPQGETQYF
V: TRBV11-2; size: -; J: TRBJ2-5; CDR3: CASSPGPGTGIGTQYF
V: TRBV5-4; size: once; J: TRBJ2-1; CDR3: CASFSRGGVANEQFF
V: TRBV2; size: -; J: TRBJ2-3; CDR3: CASSEAGRARQYF
V: TRBV29-1; size: -; J: TRBJ2-7; CDR3: CSVGTSGGASSYEQYF
V: TRBV19; size: -; J: TRBJ1-2; CDR3: CASSSPWGAEGYTF
V: TRBV5-5; size: -; J: TRBJ1-2; CDR3: CASSQLGDPNYGYTF
V: TRBV9; size: once; J: TRBJ2-5; CDR3: CASSPLAAETQYF
V: TRBV13; size: -; J: TRBJ2-1; CDR3: CASSPTVAGEQFF
V: TRBV27; size: -; J: TRBJ1-6; CDR3: CASSVGQGTNSPLHF